These T cell receptor beta chains were read from a single sample in a study of T cells in Graves' hyperthyroidism and ophthalmopathy. MiXCR, applied by TCRdb to the multiplex PCR reads, yields one record per CDR3 protein. The data show nearly 600,000 distinct CDR3 sequences, with approximately 15% seen just once and 7.1% held by the top ten. The material sequenced was blood. These receptors were taken from a woman aged 18-30 years with Graves' ophthalmopathy. The CDR3 runs from the conserved cysteine through the conserved F or W. Fields, in order: J gene, clone size, V gene, D gene, CDR3 DNA, CDR3 protein. The D gene is left open where the match is weak. Size values are once, few and many counts, or a class for expanded clones, and some rows have none.

j_gene: TRBJ2-7; abundance: .; v_gene: TRBV6-2/TRBV6-3; d_gene: .; CDR3nt: TGCGCCAGCAGTTATGACGGATTGACTAATGAGCAGTACTTC; CDR3aa: CASSYDGLTNEQYF
j_gene: TRBJ2-3; abundance: .; v_gene: TRBV20-1; d_gene: TRBD2; CDR3nt: TGCAGTGCTAGAGATCTGAAGACTAGCGGGAGTACAGATACGCAGTATTTT; CDR3aa: CSARDLKTSGSTDTQYF
j_gene: TRBJ2-3; abundance: many; v_gene: TRBV7-6; d_gene: .; CDR3nt: TGTGCCAGCAACCGCGACTCGAGGGCAGATACGCAGTATTTT; CDR3aa: CASNRDSRADTQYF
j_gene: TRBJ1-2; abundance: few; v_gene: TRBV11-2; d_gene: TRBD1; CDR3nt: TGTGCCAGCAGCTCACTCGTCCGGGACAGGGGCCGCTATGGCTACACCTTC; CDR3aa: CASSSLVRDRGRYGYTF
j_gene: TRBJ1-1; abundance: few; v_gene: TRBV7-9; d_gene: .; CDR3nt: TGTGCCAGCAGCCCACCCCAGGGGCCCCACACTGAAGCTTTCTTT; CDR3aa: CASSPPQGPHTEAFF
j_gene: TRBJ2-7; abundance: many; v_gene: TRBV3-1; d_gene: .; CDR3nt: TGTGCCAGCAGCCTCAAACCAGGCTTGGCATACGAGCAGTACTTC; CDR3aa: CASSLKPGLAYEQYF
j_gene: TRBJ2-1; abundance: many; v_gene: TRBV7-9; d_gene: TRBD2; CDR3nt: TGTGCCAGCAGCTCGCTAGCGGAATCCTCCTACAATGAGCAGTTCTTC; CDR3aa: CASSSLAESSYNEQFF
j_gene: TRBJ2-2; abundance: .; v_gene: TRBV11-1; d_gene: TRBD1; CDR3nt: TGTGCCAGCAGGGGACAGGGCTCCACCGGGGAGCTGTTTTTT; CDR3aa: CASRGQGSTGELFF
j_gene: TRBJ1-1; abundance: many; v_gene: TRBV15; d_gene: .; CDR3nt: TGTGCCACCAGCAGAGGCGTCACTGAAGCTTTCTTT; CDR3aa: CATSRGVTEAFF
j_gene: TRBJ2-3; abundance: few; v_gene: TRBV7-6; d_gene: .; CDR3nt: TGTGCCAGCAGCTTAGGGACGAGTCCAGATACGCAGTATTTT; CDR3aa: CASSLGTSPDTQYF
j_gene: TRBJ1-2; abundance: few; v_gene: TRBV29-1; d_gene: TRBD1; CDR3nt: TGCAGCGTAACGACAGGGGTTTATGGCTACACCTTC; CDR3aa: CSVTTGVYGYTF
j_gene: TRBJ2-3; abundance: few; v_gene: TRBV3-1; d_gene: .; CDR3nt: TGTGCCAGCAGCCCCGTCGGGACTTCTCACACAGATACGCAGTATTTT; CDR3aa: CASSPVGTSHTDTQYF
j_gene: TRBJ2-3; abundance: many; v_gene: TRBV7-9; d_gene: .; CDR3nt: TGTGCCAGCAGCTTAGAGAAAGCGGGCGATACGCAGTATTTT; CDR3aa: CASSLEKAGDTQYF
j_gene: TRBJ1-5; abundance: many; v_gene: TRBV2; d_gene: .; CDR3nt: TGTGCCAGCAGTGGGGGTCCAGGCCGTGGCAATCAGCCCCAGCATTTT; CDR3aa: CASSGGPGRGNQPQHF
j_gene: TRBJ1-1; abundance: many; v_gene: TRBV12-3/TRBV12-4; d_gene: TRBD1; CDR3nt: TGTGCCAGCAGTCGGGACAGTTGGAACACTGAAGCTTTCTTT; CDR3aa: CASSRDSWNTEAFF
j_gene: TRBJ2-3; abundance: many; v_gene: TRBV5-8; d_gene: TRBD1; CDR3nt: TGTGCCAGCAGCTTCCGGGACAGTATATCCACAGATACGCAGTATTTT; CDR3aa: CASSFRDSISTDTQYF